A single sample gave rise to the 20 T cell receptor beta chains below, sequenced in a study of T cells expressing NK-cell markers. Each CDR3 protein gets one entry in TCRdb, which reprocessed the 5' RACE reads and gives no DNA. This sample contains approximately 380,000 distinct CDR3 sequences. The specimen sequenced was blood T cells: a sorted CD56 or NKG2C T cell subset, CD4+ or CD8+ T cells, or bulk PBMC T cells (not recorded which). The receptors here all came from a man aged 18-70 years in good health.

The chain joins TRBV7-9 to TRBJ1-2; TCRdb picks TRBD1, but there is no DNA to check that call. The CDR3 totals 14 residues. Germline CDR1 is SEHNR and CDR2 is FQNEAQ (reference sequence). The CDR3: CASSRQGFNYGYTF. The variable domain in full, completed from reference TRBV7-9 and TRBJ1-2, reads DTGVSQNPRHKITKRGQNVTFRCDPISEHNRLYWYRQTLGQGPEFLTYFQNEAQLEKSRLLSDRFSAERPKGSFSTLEIQRTEQGDSAMYLCASSRQGFNYGYTFGSGTRLTVV.

The chain's CDR3 is CSAGSGYEQYF. The V and J genes are TRBV20-1 and TRBJ2-7; TCRdb gives TRBD2 as the D gene, but with no DNA this cannot be confirmed. The CDR3 is made up of 11 amino acids. Germline CDR1 is DFQATT and CDR2 is SNEGSKA (reference sequence).

The rearrangement joins TRBV5-5 to TRBJ1-1; TCRdb selects TRBD1, and the lack of DNA leaves this call unchecked. In germline, CDR1 is SGHKS, CDR2 YYEKEE (reference sequence). This CDR3 spans 15 amino acids. This CDR3 reads CASSSQPGGSTEAFF. Complete variable domain (other parts from reference TRBV5-5 and TRBJ1-1): DAGVTQSPTHLIKTRGQQVTLRCSPISGHKSVSWYQQVLGQGPQFIFQYYEKEERGRGNFPDRFSARQFPNYSSELNVNALLLGDSALYLCASSSQPGGSTEAFFGQGTRLTVV.

The rearrangement uses TRBV6-1 and TRBJ2-2; TCRdb's assignment of TRBD2 cannot be checked, as there is no DNA. The CDR3 extends over 15 amino acids. The germline CDR1 and CDR2 sequences are MNHNS and SASEGT. The CDR3 sequence: CASGSGRLSTGELFF.

V and J are TRBV7-2 and TRBJ2-5; TCRdb reports TRBD2, a call that lacks DNA to check it against. CDR3 length equals 18 residues. Germline V CDR1 and CDR2: SGHTA, FQGNSA. CDR3 amino acids: CASSLASRGGGGQETQYF.

V is TRBV24-1 and J is TRBJ2-2; the TRBD1 assignment by TCRdb is unverifiable without DNA. This CDR3 has 17 amino acids. Germline V CDR1 and CDR2: KGHDR, SFDVKD. This CDR3 is CATSDLQGAGNTGELFF.

The rearrangement joins TRBV12-3 or TRBV12-4 to TRBJ2-7; TCRdb indicates TRBD2, and absent DNA this call remains unverified. This CDR3 comprises 14 residues. The CDR3 protein is CASSTTSGAEKQYF.

The chain recombines TRBV5-1 with TRBJ2-7; TCRdb designates TRBD2, a call that cannot be tested without DNA. The germline CDR1 and CDR2 sequences are SGHRS and YFSETQ. There are 15 residues in the CDR3. The chain's CDR3 is CASSGLAGGHYEQYF.

The gene calls are TRBV7-2 and TRBJ2-7; the D gene TCRdb calls, TRBD2, cannot be checked with no DNA. Germline lookup yields CDR1 SGHTA and CDR2 FQGNSA. The CDR3 is 14 residues long. Here the CDR3 reads CASSLGLARDEQYF.

The chain joins TRBV29-1 to TRBJ2-1. The germline V gene encodes CDR1 SQVTM and CDR2 ANQGSEA. The CDR3 runs to 13 residues. CDR3 sequence reads: CSVARTRDNEQFF.

J is TRBJ1-6 and V is TRBV7-3; absent DNA, TCRdb's TRBD1 call cannot be checked. CDR1 is SGHTA, CDR2 FQGTGA, per germline. This CDR3 comprises 15 residues. The CDR3 reads CASSSAGTANSPLHF.

CDR3 loop: CSARTGGIYGYTF. This chain uses TRBV29-1 with TRBJ1-2; the TRBD1 assignment by TCRdb is unverifiable without DNA. The CDR3 length is 13 residues. Germline assignment: CDR1 SQVTM and CDR2 ANQGSEA.

The chain employs TRBV6-2 or TRBV6-3 and TRBJ1-2; absent DNA, TCRdb's TRBD1 call cannot be checked. CDR3 length: 14 residues. Germline V gives CDR1 MNHEY, CDR2 SVGEGT. This CDR3 is CASSYGDVSYGYTF.

The rearrangement links TRBV20-1 to TRBJ1-4; the D call of TRBD1 rests on TCRdb alone, since no DNA is present to check it. CDR1 DFQATT and CDR2 SNEGSKA come from the germline V gene (reference sequence). The CDR3 runs to 16 residues. This chain's CDR3 is CSATPLGDRVNEKLFF.

This rearrangement joins TRBV12-3 or TRBV12-4 to TRBJ2-5. This CDR3 is built from 13 residues. CDR3 sequence reads: CASRAGFQETQYF.

This chain uses TRBV20-1 with TRBJ1-5. Germline V lookup: CDR1 DFQATT, CDR2 SNEGSKA (reference sequence). The CDR3 runs to 15 residues. CDR3 amino acids: CSALDPKGSNQPQHF.

The chain links TRBV7-3 to TRBJ2-5. The CDR3 contains 13 residues. Germline V gene lookup returns CDR1 SGHTA and CDR2 FQGTGA. CDR3 sequence reads: CASSPTYQETQYF.

The V call is TRBV6-4, the J call TRBJ2-1; TCRdb picks TRBD2, but there is no DNA to check that call. Germline V gives CDR1 MRHNA, CDR2 SNTAGT. The CDR3 covers 17 residues. The CDR3 region is CASSANSGGGTYNEQFF.

The chain has TRBV20-1 and TRBJ1-5. This CDR3 region has 13 residues. CDR1 is DFQATT and CDR2 is SNEGSKA in the germline V gene (reference sequence). CDR3 sequence: CSARIGVDQPQHF.

The V call is TRBV2, the J call TRBJ2-4; as DNA is missing, the TRBD1 call by TCRdb cannot be tested. CDR1 SNHLY and CDR2 FYNNEI come from the germline V gene. The CDR3 consists of 14 residues. The CDR3 reads CASGQGEVKNIQYF.